These 11 T cell receptor beta chains share one sample of origin, sequenced in a study of T cell repertoires in cytomegalovirus infection. TCRdb used MiXCR to reprocess the reads, holding one entry per CDR3 protein. The repertoire holds some 150,000 distinct CDR3 sequences, with about 6% as singletons. Sequenced: PBMCs. These receptors were taken from a human donor in good health (CMV status not recorded). Some clones in this sample may be carry-over from other donors' samples.

In this sample, this clonotype turned up many times. V usage is TRBV11-3 and J usage is TRBJ2-1; D is perhaps TRBD1 or TRBD2 (6 bases each). CDR3 size: 14 residues. V was shortened by 8 bases and J by 4 bases, with 15 bases between the two germline ends. CDR1 is SGHNT, CDR2 YENEEA, per germline. The CDR3 protein is CASHYRGPYNEQFF. The CDR3 coding sequence is TGTGCCAGCCACTACCGGGGGCCGTACAATGAGCAGTTCTTC.

V gene TRBV25-1 combines with J gene TRBJ1-3, with 7 bases identical to TRBD1. Germline CDR1 MGHDK, CDR2 SYGVNS. Losses at the gene ends were 1 base for V and 9 bases for J; bases not matched to a gene: 9. This CDR3 is 15 amino acids long. The CDR3 reads CASSEFRTGDVTIYF. The CDR3 DNA sequence: TGTGCCAGCAGTGAATTCCGTACAGGGGACGTCACCATATATTTT.

This clonotype was counted ten times or more. The rearrangement joins TRBV7-2 to TRBJ1-5, with D possibly TRBD1 on 5 matching bases. Trimming removed 3 bases at V and 2 bases at J, with 11 bases between. The CDR3 is made up of 15 amino acids. Germline CDR1 is SGHTA and CDR2 is FQGNSA. The CDR3 protein is CASSFDGGGNQPQHF. As DNA, the CDR3 is TGTGCCAGCAGCTTTGATGGGGGTGGCAATCAGCCCCAGCATTTT.

This clonotype was counted at least ten times. This chain joins TRBV7-2 and TRBJ2-5; D remains unclear. Between the trimmed V and J ends, which lost 5 bases and 1 base, there was a span of 11 bases. The V gene's germline CDR1 is SGHTA and CDR2 FQGNSA. CDR3 length: 14 amino acids. Here the CDR3 DNA reads TGTGCCAGCAGCCCATCTTGGGGCCAAGAGACCCAGTACTTC. This encodes CASSPSWGQETQYF.

In its sample, this clonotype was seen a few times. This chain connects TRBV11-2 to TRBJ2-5; D possibly corresponds to TRBD2 (5 bases). The germline V gene encodes CDR1 SGHAT and CDR2 FQNNGV. The CDR3 contains 13 residues. V dropped 3 bases and J dropped 5 bases, with 10 bases sitting between them. This chain's CDR3 is CASSFGVGETQYF. DNA for the CDR3: TGTGCCAGCAGCTTCGGGGTTGGGGAGACCCAGTACTTC.

The sample holds many counts of this clonotype. This chain links TRBV11-2 with TRBJ1-2, with D perhaps matching TRBD1 (5 bases). Germline CDR1 reads SGHAT; CDR2 reads FQNNGV. The CDR3 is 14 amino acids. The V end was cut by 5 bases, the J end by 8 bases, with 18 bases between. The CDR3 DNA sequence: TGTGCCAGCAGCCACTTTAGTCAGGGAAGCGGCTACACCTTC. This gives the protein CASSHFSQGSGYTF.

This clonotype appeared once. This chain connects TRBV28 to TRBJ1-1; perhaps TRBD1 as D (5 bases). This CDR3 has 15 amino acids. Germline values: CDR1 MDHEN, CDR2 SYDVKM. Trimming left V 7 bases short and J 3 bases short, with 18 bases between. Written as DNA, the CDR3 is TGTGCCAGCATCCCCGGGGGGGGAGGGGACACTGAAGCTTTCTTT. Encoded protein: CASIPGGGGDTEAFF. The full variable domain, completed using reference TRBV28 and TRBJ1-1, is DVKVTQSSRYLVKRTGEKVFLECVQDMDHENMFWYRQDPGLGLRLIYFSYDVKMKEKGDIPEGYSVSREKKERFSLILESASTNQTSMYLCASIPGGGGDTEAFFGQGTRLTVV.

This clonotype occurred many times. The CDR3 DNA reads as TGTGCCAGCAGCCCCACGGACTTAGCTTTCAATGAGCAGTTCTTC. Translation: CASSPTDLAFNEQFF. The J gene is TRBJ2-1, the V gene TRBV7-3, with D tentatively TRBD2 (5 bases). CDR1 is SGHTA, CDR2 FQGTGA, per germline. Trimming cost V 5 bases and J 6 bases, with 17 bases left between them. The CDR3 is 15 amino acids. The full variable domain, completed using reference TRBV7-3 and TRBJ2-1, is GAGVSQTPSNKVTEKGKYVELRCDPISGHTALYWYRQSLGQGPEFLIYFQGTGAADDSGLPNDRFFAVRPEGSVSTLKIQRTERGDSAVYLCASSPTDLAFNEQFFGPGTRLTVL.

This clonotype came up many times. The chain employs TRBV7-2 and TRBJ2-5, with D unclear. V was trimmed by 1 base and J by 3 bases, leaving 6 bases between them. This CDR3 has 13 residues. CDR1 and CDR2 from the germline V gene are SGHTA and FQGNSA. CDR3 loop: CASSLGSKETQYF. In nucleotides, the CDR3 is TGTGCCAGCAGCTTAGGGTCGAAAGAGACCCAGTACTTC.

Ten or more counts support this clonotype. The CDR3 here is CASSPGTASNQPQHF. The CDR3 bases are TGTGCCAGCAGCCCGGGGACGGCTAGCAATCAGCCCCAGCATTTT. V gene TRBV7-9 combines with J gene TRBJ1-5; possibly TRBD1 for D (5 bases). The CDR3 loop spans 15 amino acids. The V gene's germline CDR1 is SEHNR and CDR2 FQNEAQ (reference sequence). V dropped 5 bases and J dropped 0 bases, with 11 bases sitting between them.

This clonotype was counted at least ten times. V and J are TRBV7-8 and TRBJ2-7, with D perhaps TRBD2 (5 bases). Trimming removed 4 bases from V and 3 bases from J, with 13 bases in between. Germline CDR1 is SGHVS and CDR2 is FQNEAQ. The CDR3 contains 14 residues. The CDR3: CASSSPGLYYEQYF. The DNA for the CDR3 is TGTGCCAGCAGCTCCCCCGGACTTTACTACGAGCAGTACTTC.